This T cell receptor beta chain derives from a study of cytomegalovirus exposure and HLA in healthy donors. Study-level results: Previously analyzed data showed that most TCR beta V segments were productive at a frequency of about 90% or about 30%.

Germline CDR1 and CDR2: SGHVS and FQNEAQ. CDR3 length equals 16 residues. V gave up 6 bases and J gave up 0 bases, with 15 bases separating them. This clone was counted only a few times. Its antigen is not identified. Use of 60 Vbeta and 13 Jbeta primers characterized the PCR. Method: immunoSEQ multiplex PCR; TCRdb's copy keeps in-frame clones and lacks some. Of roughly 100,000 clones detected, over 75% appear once; the ten largest clones hold roughly 3.9%. This chain links TRBV7-8 with TRBJ1-3; D gene uncertain. Specimen: PBMCs. The source is a man aged 55 to 70 in good health and CMV-seronegative. The CDR3 DNA is TGTGCCAGCAGTTTATCCCCTGGAGGCTCTGGAAACACCATATATTTT. This encodes CASSLSPGGSGNTIYF. Full variable domain (rest looked up from reference TRBV7-8 and TRBJ1-3): GAGVSQSPRYKVAKRGQDVALRCDPISGHVSLFWYQQALGQGPEFLTYFQNEAQLDKSGLPSDRFFAERPEGSVSTLKIQRTQQEDSAVYLCASSLSPGGSGNTIYFGEGSWLTVV.